The 21 T cell receptor beta chains reported below all come from one sample, sequenced in a study of shared clonotypes between healthy human individuals. Measured with immunoSEQ multiplex PCR; TCRdb has only the in-frame clones, and not every one. This sample has 2 million to 2.5 million clones, with almost 96% found just once. Sequencing was carried out using naive CD4+ T cells sorted from blood. Subset: CD45RA+ positively selected. The receptors come from a man between 18 and 29 years old in good health.

The genes are TRBV2 and TRBJ2-3; D is undetermined. The CDR3 covers 16 residues. V shed 1 base and J shed 6 bases, with 17 bases lying between them. CDR1 and CDR2 from the germline V gene are SNHLY and FYNNEI. CDR3 loop: CASSEELPATGDTQYF. CDR3 nucleotides: TGTGCCAGCAGTGAAGAACTGCCGGCAACCGGGGATACGCAGTATTTT. Variable domain in full (rest from reference TRBV2 and TRBJ2-3): EPEVTQTPSHQVTQMGQEVILRCVPISNHLYFYWYRQILGQKVEFLVSFYNNEISEKSEIFDDQFSVERPDGSNFTLKIRSTKLEDSAMYFCASSEELPATGDTQYFGPGTRLTVL.

The chain combines TRBV7-9 with TRBJ1-2; D is possibly TRBD1 (6 bases). V lost 5 bases to trimming and J lost 0 bases, with 13 bases between them. The CDR3 has 15 amino acids. CDR1 and CDR2 from the germline V gene are SEHNR and FQNEAQ (reference sequence). DNA for the CDR3: TGTGCCAGCAGCCTCCTGGACAGCCCTAACTATGGCTACACCTTC. Translating it yields CASSLLDSPNYGYTF.

This chain joins TRBV5-1 and TRBJ2-5, with TRBD1 matching over 9 bases. This CDR3 is 15 amino acids long. The germline V gene has CDR1 SGHRS and CDR2 YFSETQ. V dropped 0 bases and J dropped 3; count of bases not matched to a gene: 3. The CDR3: CASSLAGQGEETQYF. CDR3 sequence (DNA): TGCGCCAGCAGCTTGGCGGGACAGGGAGAAGAGACCCAGTACTTC.

The CDR3 DNA is TGTGCCAGCAGTGACTGGAAAGCTGCCTCGGACAAAAACATTCAGTACTTC. It yields the protein CASSDWKAASDKNIQYF. This chain joins TRBV6-1 and TRBJ2-4; D call uncertain. The CDR3 has 17 amino acids. Germline-derived CDR1 and CDR2 are MNHNS and SASEGT. The V and J ends lost 3 bases and 3 bases respectively, with 18 bases between them.

This sequence joins TRBV7-2 and TRBJ1-4; the D gene is possibly TRBD1 (6 bases). Germline V gene sequence: CDR1 SGHTA, CDR2 FQGNSA. Trimming took 2 bases from V and 5 from J, leaving 12 bases between them. This CDR3 spans 15 amino acids. The CDR3 DNA follows: TGTGCCAGCAGCTTAAGGGGGGTTACGAATGAAAAACTGTTTTTT. It encodes CASSLRGVTNEKLFF.

The chain has TRBV5-1 and TRBJ2-5; D may be TRBD1 or TRBD2 (5 bases each). The CDR3 consists of 14 residues. Germline loops: CDR1 SGHRS, CDR2 YFSETQ. V lost 2 bases and J lost 1, with 9 bases in between. The CDR3 DNA reads as TGCGCCAGCAGCTTAAAAGGGACCCAAGAGACCCAGTACTTC. The encoded protein is CASSLKGTQETQYF.

The V call is TRBV19, the J call TRBJ2-4; D gene ambiguous. Germline V lookup: CDR1 LNHDA, CDR2 SQIVND (reference sequence). CDR3 length: 14 amino acids. V lost 1 base to trimming and J lost 8 bases, with 12 bases between them. CDR3 residues: CASSIVNSGYIQYF. The CDR3 bases are TGTGCCAGTAGTATAGTAAATTCTGGGTACATTCAGTACTTC.

The rearrangement links TRBV30 to TRBJ2-1; unclear D gene. Trimming took off 2 bases at V and 2 bases at J, with 4 bases between the two ends. This CDR3 is built from 12 residues. Germline V gene sequence: CDR1 GTSNPN, CDR2 SVGIG (reference sequence). The chain's CDR3 is CAWSLTYNEQFF. CDR3 bases: TGTGCCTGGAGTCTTACCTACAATGAGCAGTTCTTC.

This sequence joins TRBV18 and TRBJ2-7; D is ambiguous. The germline V and J ends were trimmed by 2 bases and 6 bases, with 11 bases remaining between them. Germline CDR1 reads KGHSH; CDR2 reads LQKENI. The CDR3 runs to 13 residues. The CDR3 reads CASSPFVDSEQYF. CDR3 bases: TGTGCCAGCTCACCATTTGTCGACTCCGAGCAGTACTTC.

This rearrangement joins TRBV28 to TRBJ2-1; tentatively, D is TRBD2 (6 bases). The V end lost 2 bases, the J end lost 6 bases, and 14 bases lay between the germline ends. Germline V CDR1 and CDR2: MDHEN, SYDVKM. This CDR3 has 15 amino acids. The CDR3 DNA reads TGTGCCAGCAGTTTAGGAGGGATAAAGGGCAATGAGCAGTTCTTC. It yields the protein CASSLGGIKGNEQFF. Looking up the rest from reference TRBV28 and TRBJ2-1 gives the full variable domain: DVKVTQSSRYLVKRTGEKVFLECVQDMDHENMFWYRQDPGLGLRLIYFSYDVKMKEKGDIPEGYSVSREKKERFSLILESASTNQTSMYLCASSLGGIKGNEQFFGPGTRLTVL.

This chain joins TRBV7-9 and TRBJ1-2; D perhaps matches TRBD1 (6 bases). The germline gives CDR1 SEHNR, CDR2 FQNEAQ (reference sequence). The CDR3 has 12 amino acids. Deletions cut 3 bases from V and 6 bases from J, with 8 bases between. CDR3 nucleotides: TGTGCCAGCAGCTTCGGGACAAATGGCTACACCTTC. As protein: CASSFGTNGYTF.

This clone was recorded only once. The chain links TRBV5-1 to TRBJ2-5, with D possibly called TRBD1 or TRBD2 (6 bases each). Trimming pared 4 bases from V and 5 bases from J, leaving 27 bases between. The CDR3 is 18 amino acids. The germline V gene encodes CDR1 SGHRS and CDR2 YFSETQ. CDR3 sequence: CASSPAGTPKGGGETQYF. Here the CDR3 DNA reads TGCGCCAGCAGCCCCGCCGGGACCCCGAAGGGGGGAGGTGAGACCCAGTACTTC.

The chain has TRBV2 and TRBJ1-6; D unclear. CDR1 SNHLY and CDR2 FYNNEI come from the germline V gene. The CDR3 totals 15 residues. Trimming removed 6 bases at V and 9 bases at J, with 18 bases between. Here the CDR3 reads CASSATDGMISPLHF. The CDR3 coding sequence is TGTGCCAGCAGCGCCACCGACGGCATGATTTCACCCCTCCACTTT. Drawing the rest from reference TRBV2 and TRBJ1-6, the complete variable domain is EPEVTQTPSHQVTQMGQEVILRCVPISNHLYFYWYRQILGQKVEFLVSFYNNEISEKSEIFDDQFSVERPDGSNFTLKIRSTKLEDSAMYFCASSATDGMISPLHFGNGTRLTVT.

The chain joins TRBV5-5 to TRBJ2-7, with D tentatively TRBD1 (6 bases). CDR1 is SGHKS and CDR2 is YYEKEE in the germline V gene (reference sequence). V shed 4 bases and J shed 5 bases, with 19 bases lying between them. The CDR3 is made up of 15 amino acids. The CDR3 nucleotides read TGTGCCAGCAGCATGGGGCAGGGGTGGAGTAACGAGCAGTACTTC. As protein: CASSMGQGWSNEQYF. The full variable domain, its missing parts supplied by reference TRBV5-5 and TRBJ2-7, is DAGVTQSPTHLIKTRGQQVTLRCSPISGHKSVSWYQQVLGQGPQFIFQYYEKEERGRGNFPDRFSARQFPNYSSELNVNALLLGDSALYLCASSMGQGWSNEQYFGPGTRLTVT.

This clone appeared a single time. The chain has TRBV27 and TRBJ2-5; D possibly corresponds to TRBD1 (6 bases). The CDR3 is 19 amino acids. V was trimmed by 9 bases and J by 4 bases, leaving 33 bases between them. CDR1 is MNHEY and CDR2 is SMNVEV in the germline V gene (reference sequence). CDR3 in DNA: TGTGCCAGGGATGACGACAACAAGGGGGTTCCGCAGGTTCGAGAGACCCAGTACTTC. It codes for CARDDDNKGVPQVRETQYF.

V and J are TRBV5-6 and TRBJ2-5, with unresolved D. The J call may be wrong; the DNA end is better matched by TRBJ2-7. CDR1 is SGHDT, CDR2 YYEEEE, per germline. The CDR3 consists of 16 residues. The CDR3 DNA follows: TGTGCCAGCAGCCTGGAGATAGGTCTCAGCTCCTACGAGCAGTACTTC. Translated: CASSLEIGLSSYEQYF.

In DNA, the CDR3 is TGTGCCAGCAGCACCCTGACGGGGAGGGATACGCAGTATTTT. It yields the protein CASSTLTGRDTQYF. The chain couples TRBV7-9 to TRBJ2-3; D may be TRBD2 (6 bases). Germline assignment: CDR1 SEHNR and CDR2 FQNEAQ (reference sequence). This CDR3 is built from 14 residues. With 5 bases removed from V and 6 bases from J, the gap between germline ends came to 15 bases.

The V call is TRBV29-1, the J call TRBJ2-7, with D perhaps TRBD1 (6 bases). The CDR3 totals 15 residues. Germline V gene sequence: CDR1 SQVTM, CDR2 ANQGSEA. Deletions cut 6 bases from V and 2 bases from J, with 20 bases between. The CDR3 bases are TGCAGCGTGGGAGACAGGTCTGGGCGCCCCTACGAGCAGTACTTC. This codes for CSVGDRSGRPYEQYF.

This clone was observed a single time. This rearrangement joins TRBV11-2 to TRBJ2-3; 7 nucleotides match TRBD2. CDR3 size: 17 residues. The germline V gene encodes CDR1 SGHAT and CDR2 FQNNGV. V lost 0 bases to trimming and J lost 6 bases; unmatched junction nucleotides: 12. CDR3 coding DNA: TGTGCCAGCAGCTTAGAAGGGGCGGCGGGAGTTGGGGATACGCAGTATTTT. Protein product: CASSLEGAAGVGDTQYF.

A note on this clone: This specimen includes other DNA sequences encoding the same CDR3. The chain couples TRBV5-1 to TRBJ2-3; D remains ambiguous. Germline-derived CDR1 and CDR2 are SGHRS and YFSETQ. With 0 bases removed from V and 1 base from J, the gap between germline ends came to 3 bases. The CDR3 loop spans 13 amino acids. The CDR3 sequence is CASSLVGTDTQYF. For the CDR3, the DNA is TGCGCCAGCAGCTTGGTCGGCACAGATACGCAGTATTTT.

The V gene is TRBV29-1, the J gene TRBJ2-5, with 10 bases identical to TRBD2. The germline V gene encodes CDR1 SQVTM and CDR2 ANQGSEA. The CDR3 is 12 residues long. The J segment lost 7 bases and the V segment lost 8 bases, leaving 7 bases of the junction unmatched. The DNA of the CDR3 is TGCAGCTCTTCTAGCGGGAGCGGGACCCAGTACTTC. As protein: CSSSSGSGTQYF.